These 32 T cell receptor beta chains came from one sample sequenced in a study of OX40 agonist ivuxolimab in advanced cancers. Libraries were prepared through the immunoSEQ multiplex PCR assay. As stored in TCRdb, this immuneACCESS dataset retains in-frame rearrangements with V and J assigned. A fraction of the clones does not appear; measured against another copy, unresolved V genes explain less than half of the discrepancy, and the remainder lacks a known reason. The sample yields 25,000 to 35,000 clones; approximately 86% were counted once. The ten largest account for approximately 28% of the sample. The material was CD4+ or CD8+ T cells sorted from blood, obtained in a trial of the OX40 agonist ivuxolimab. These receptors all stem from an adult with an advanced solid tumor such as melanoma, head and neck, liver or kidney cancer.

The V gene is TRBV29-1, the J gene TRBJ1-4, with D tentatively TRBD1 (5 bases). CDR1 and CDR2 (germline): SQVTM, ANQGSEA. The CDR3 is 13 amino acids. Trimming left V 4 bases short and J 5 bases short, with 11 bases between. CDR3 DNA sequence: TGCAGCGTTGGGGGACGCACAAATGAAAAACTGTTTTTT. Protein product: CSVGGRTNEKLFF.

The rearrangement joins TRBV6-1 to TRBJ1-4, with D hard to call. The V and J ends lost 2 bases and 3 bases respectively, with 16 bases between them. Germline V lookup: CDR1 MNHNS, CDR2 SASEGT. CDR3 length: 17 amino acids. CDR3 sequence (DNA): TGTGCCAGCAGTGAAAGGTTGGGGTTCACTGCTAATGAAAAACTGTTTTTT. Amino acids: CASSERLGFTANEKLFF.

The chain is built from TRBV4-1 and TRBJ2-7; D might be TRBD2 (6 bases). V was trimmed by 4 bases and J by 0 bases, leaving 16 bases between them. The CDR3 length is 16 residues. Per the germline V gene, CDR1 is MGHRA and CDR2 is YSYEKL. CDR3 loop: CASSPLGLAYSYEQYF. The DNA of the CDR3 is TGCGCCAGCAGCCCGCTCGGCCTAGCGTACTCCTACGAGCAGTACTTC.

The chain employs TRBV11-2 and TRBJ2-2; weak D call: TRBD1 (6 bases). Trimming cost V 10 bases and J 0 bases, with 21 bases left between them. The germline V gene has CDR1 SGHAT and CDR2 FQNNGV. The CDR3 covers 17 residues. The CDR3 DNA reads TGTGCCACCACAAAAAGACAGGAGACAACGAACACCGGGGAGCTGTTTTTT. It specifies CATTKRQETTNTGELFF.

Here the CDR3 DNA reads TGTGCCAGCAGCCTCAACAGCCGCGGGAACACTGAAGCTTTCTTT. Translation gives CASSLNSRGNTEAFF. The J gene is TRBJ1-1, the V gene TRBV7-3; D not certain. The CDR3 extends over 15 amino acids. The V end lost 5 bases, the J end lost 1 base, and 14 bases lay between the germline ends. Germline V gene data show CDR1 as SGHTA and CDR2 as FQGTGA.

In its sample, this clone ranks as medium-sized. This chain links TRBV11-2 with TRBJ2-1; 7 bases map to TRBD2. CDR3 length: 15 amino acids. The V gene end was trimmed by 1 base and the J gene end by 9 bases; junction bases not matched to a gene: 9. Germline CDR1 and CDR2: SGHAT and FQNNGV. This CDR3 is CASSLGGSGRSEQFF. The CDR3 nucleotides are TGTGCCAGCAGCTTAGGGGGTAGCGGGCGATCTGAGCAGTTCTTC.

In its sample, this clone was seen a few times. This chain uses TRBV5-5 with TRBJ1-1; unclear D gene. The CDR3 has 14 residues. V dropped 1 base and J dropped 2 bases, with 9 bases sitting between them. Per germline, CDR1 SGHKS and CDR2 YYEKEE (reference sequence). CDR3 protein: CASSLWKVNTEAFF. The CDR3 DNA follows: TGTGCCAGCAGCTTGTGGAAAGTTAACACTGAAGCTTTCTTT.

The CDR3 is CASSQDWGTSGVGQLFF. The CDR3 DNA sequence: TGCGCCAGCAGCCAAGATTGGGGGACTAGCGGGGTTGGACAGCTGTTTTTT. The V call is TRBV4-1, the J call TRBJ2-2; the match to TRBD2 covers 13 bases. Germline V gene data show CDR1 as MGHRA and CDR2 as YSYEKL. V shed 0 bases, J shed 12 bases, and the junction held 10 bases outside the gene matches. The CDR3 runs to 17 residues.

The chain is built from TRBV19 and TRBJ2-3; 7 nucleotides align to TRBD1. The germline V gene has CDR1 LNHDA and CDR2 SQIVND (reference sequence). Germline trimming cut 3 bases from V and 4 bases from J; bases unmatched to any gene: 4. CDR3 length: 14 residues. Written as DNA, the CDR3 is TGTGCCAGTAGTATTCTCACAGGGGCAGATACGCAGTATTTT. This encodes CASSILTGADTQYF.

This clone has a single count. The chain uses TRBV11-2 and TRBJ2-7; a possible D gene is TRBD2 (5 bases). Trimming pared 4 bases from V and 7 bases from J, leaving 17 bases between. The CDR3 contains 14 residues. Germline CDR1 reads SGHAT; CDR2 reads FQNNGV. CDR3 in amino acids: CASSSDGNYEEQYF. CDR3 nucleotides: TGTGCCAGCAGCTCGGACGGGAACTACGAGGAGCAGTACTTC.

The chain links TRBV6-6 to TRBJ2-3; D may be TRBD2 (6 bases). The CDR3 is 16 amino acids. Germline V gene lookup returns CDR1 MNHNY and CDR2 SVGAGI (reference sequence). The germline V and J ends were trimmed by 8 bases and 0 bases, with 18 bases remaining between them. The CDR3 DNA sequence: TGTGCCAGCGACGTTAGGCTAGCGACTAGCACAGATACGCAGTATTTT. It translates to CASDVRLATSTDTQYF.

V gene TRBV2 combines with J gene TRBJ2-1; D unclear. The germline V gene has CDR1 SNHLY and CDR2 FYNNEI. CDR3 length: 13 residues. The V gene lost 8 bases and the J gene lost 12 bases, with 20 bases spanning the gap. The CDR3 DNA reads TGTGCCAGCGTACAGCTGTGGCTAGACGGGCAGTTCTTC. It encodes CASVQLWLDGQFF.

The V gene is TRBV6-5, the J gene TRBJ2-5; D is undetermined. Trimming shortened V by 1 base and J by 5 bases, and 11 bases separated the two germline ends. CDR1 MNHEY and CDR2 SVGAGI come from the germline V gene. There are 14 residues in the CDR3. DNA for the CDR3: TGTGCCAGCAGTTACTGGGCGGATCGGGAGACCCAGTACTTC. Protein sequence: CASSYWADRETQYF.

V and J are TRBV6-5 and TRBJ2-7, with D maybe TRBD1 (6 bases). This CDR3 spans 16 amino acids. V was trimmed by 0 bases and J by 3 bases, leaving 15 bases between them. Germline CDR1 reads MNHEY; CDR2 reads SVGAGI. The CDR3 reads CASSYSYRADFYEQYF. As DNA, the CDR3 is TGTGCCAGCAGTTACTCTTACAGGGCAGACTTCTACGAGCAGTACTTC.

The rearrangement joins TRBV23-1 to TRBJ2-2; D is unclear. TRBV23-1 is flagged as an ORF with uncertain function. V was trimmed by 8 bases and J by 9 bases, leaving 10 bases between them. This CDR3 has 11 residues. CDR3 nucleotides: TGCGCCAGCGGCTTCGGCTGGGAGCTGTTTTTT. This gives the protein CASGFGWELFF.

This clone appeared a few times. The gene calls are TRBV7-3 and TRBJ2-3; a weak D match, TRBD2 (7 bases). V was shortened by 5 bases and J by 2 bases, with 14 bases between the two germline ends. This CDR3 has 15 residues. CDR1 is SGHTA, CDR2 FQGTGA, per germline. CDR3 sequence reads: CASSLGGTTTDTQYF. Written as DNA, the CDR3 is TGTGCCAGCAGCCTAGGGGGGACTACCACAGATACGCAGTATTTT.

The V and J genes are TRBV29-1 and TRBJ2-7, with D perhaps matching TRBD2 (7 bases). Looked up from germline, CDR1 is SQVTM and CDR2 is ANQGSEA. V dropped 4 bases and J dropped 0 bases, with 25 bases sitting between them. CDR3 length equals 18 residues. CDR3 nucleotide sequence: TGCAGCGTTGTGTTAGCGTATCAGGGGACTAAATCCTCCTACGAGCAGTACTTC. It yields the protein CSVVLAYQGTKSSYEQYF.

The chain recombines TRBV2 with TRBJ2-7; 7 nucleotides agree with TRBD1. CDR1 and CDR2 from the germline V gene are SNHLY and FYNNEI. J was trimmed by 2 bases and V by 0 bases; bases with no gene match: 7. The CDR3 loop spans 16 amino acids. The CDR3 DNA reads as TGTGCCAGCAGTGAAGCAGTGAGGGGGCAGACCTACGAGCAGTACTTC. Protein product: CASSEAVRGQTYEQYF.

The V gene is TRBV9, the J gene TRBJ2-1; 7 positions agree with TRBD1. The CDR3 extends over 12 amino acids. The junction had 1 base not matched to a gene; V was cut back by 2 bases and J by 8 bases. Per germline, CDR1 SGDLS and CDR2 YYNGEE. The CDR3 DNA reads TGTGCCAGCAGCGTCGGACAGGATGAGCAGTTCTTC. Amino acids: CASSVGQDEQFF.

This chain connects TRBV30 to TRBJ2-7; D tentatively fits TRBD1 or TRBD2 (5 bases each). The length of the CDR3 is 13 residues. Germline CDR1 and CDR2: GTSNPN and SVGIG (reference sequence). Trimming shortened V by 2 bases and J by 3 bases, and 11 bases separated the two germline ends. This chain's CDR3 is CAWSSPGRYEQYF. CDR3 coding DNA: TGTGCCTGGAGTTCACCGGGACGCTACGAGCAGTACTTC.

The J gene is TRBJ2-7, the V gene TRBV27; TRBD1 matches 7 bases. V lost 5 bases, J lost 1 base, and 8 bases stayed unmatched. This CDR3 is 15 amino acids long. The germline V gene has CDR1 MNHEY and CDR2 SMNVEV (reference sequence). In nucleotides, the CDR3 is TGTGCCAGCAGTCCGTCCCCGGGACAGTCCTACGAGCAGTACTTC. This sequence encodes CASSPSPGQSYEQYF.

CDR3 in DNA: TGCAGCGTACATGCAGGGGGCTACGAGCAGTACTTC. As protein: CSVHAGGYEQYF. V and J are TRBV29-1 and TRBJ2-7; 7 positions agree with TRBD1. The CDR3 contains 12 residues. V gave up 6 bases and J gave up 3 bases; unmatched junction bases: 5. Germline loops: CDR1 SQVTM, CDR2 ANQGSEA.

CDR3 bases: TGTGCCAGCAGAGTTGGCGAGGGTGAAGCTTTCTTT. Translated, it gives CASRVGEGEAFF. V usage is TRBV7-9 and J usage is TRBJ1-1, with D unclear. The CDR3 has 12 residues. The germline CDR1 and CDR2 sequences are SEHNR and FQNEAQ (reference sequence). Trimming shortened V by 6 bases and J by 7 bases, and 12 bases separated the two germline ends.

This chain uses TRBV7-9 with TRBJ2-1; 12 bases are shared with TRBD2. CDR3 length: 14 residues. Germline V gene sequence: CDR1 SEHNR, CDR2 FQNEAQ (reference sequence). Trimming at V came to 5 bases and at J to 5 bases, leaving 1 base not matched to a gene. In DNA form, the CDR3 reads TGTGCCAGCAGCCCTAGCGGGGGGGACAATGAGCAGTTCTTC. The encoded protein is CASSPSGGDNEQFF.

The chain joins TRBV2 to TRBJ2-1, with D perhaps matching TRBD2 (5 bases). Germline-derived CDR1 and CDR2 are SNHLY and FYNNEI. This CDR3 has 12 residues. Between the trimmed V and J ends, which lost 6 bases and 9 bases, there was a span of 12 bases. The CDR3: CASRRPGIEQFF. CDR3 nucleotides: TGTGCCAGCAGGAGACCCGGGATTGAGCAGTTCTTC.

This sequence joins TRBV6-5 and TRBJ1-1, with D unresolved. Germline loops: CDR1 MNHEY, CDR2 SVGAGI. This CDR3 region has 11 residues. The V and J ends lost 0 bases and 5 bases respectively, with 1 base between them. CDR3 sequence (DNA): TGTGCCAGCAGTTACTCGACTGAAGCTTTCTTT. This encodes CASSYSTEAFF.

The gene calls are TRBV10-3 and TRBJ2-1; no firm D call. The germline CDR1 and CDR2 sequences are ENHRY and SYGVKD. This CDR3 has 12 amino acids. The V and J ends lost 7 bases and 5 bases respectively, with 9 bases between them. The CDR3 here is CAITERNNEQFF. Here the CDR3 DNA reads TGTGCCATCACGGAACGGAACAATGAGCAGTTCTTC.

This chain joins TRBV13 and TRBJ2-7; unclear D gene. The CDR3 spans 15 residues. In germline, CDR1 is PRHDT, CDR2 FYEKMQ (reference sequence). Trimming left V 0 bases short and J 0 bases short, with 9 bases between. The CDR3 DNA follows: TGTGCCAGCAGCTTAGGGCCCCTCAGCTCCTACGAGCAGTACTTC. As protein: CASSLGPLSSYEQYF.

This chain links TRBV7-6 with TRBJ2-3; no reliable D call. Looked up from germline, CDR1 is SGHVS and CDR2 is FNYEAQ. This CDR3 comprises 15 residues. V was pared by 1 base and J by 0 bases, with 8 bases between. CDR3: CASSLGFRSTDTQYF. The CDR3, as DNA: TGTGCCAGCAGCTTAGGCTTCCGAAGCACAGATACGCAGTATTTT.

The rearrangement links TRBV27 to TRBJ2-1; D call uncertain. There are 11 residues in the CDR3. V dropped 7 bases and J dropped 9 bases, with 10 bases sitting between them. Germline assignment: CDR1 MNHEY and CDR2 SMNVEV (reference sequence). CDR3 coding DNA: TGTGCCAGCATGACTGGGGTTGAGCAGTTCTTC. This codes for CASMTGVEQFF.

This chain connects TRBV2 to TRBJ2-3, with 9 positions matching TRBD2. From germline, CDR1 is SNHLY and CDR2 FYNNEI. Trimming at V came to 4 bases and at J to 1 base, leaving 3 bases not matched to a gene. This CDR3 region has 15 residues. The CDR3 sequence is CASSVVAGGTDTQYF. The CDR3 DNA reads as TGTGCCAGCAGTGTGGTAGCGGGGGGCACAGATACGCAGTATTTT.

The V and J genes are TRBV27 and TRBJ2-7; 10 bases line up with TRBD1. CDR1 MNHEY and CDR2 SMNVEV come from the germline V gene (reference sequence). The CDR3 runs 15 residues. V shed 0 bases and J 2 bases; nucleotides not matched to a gene: 1. In nucleotides, the CDR3 is TGTGCCAGCAGTTTATCGGGACAGGGGACCTACGAGCAGTACTTC. Protein: CASSLSGQGTYEQYF.